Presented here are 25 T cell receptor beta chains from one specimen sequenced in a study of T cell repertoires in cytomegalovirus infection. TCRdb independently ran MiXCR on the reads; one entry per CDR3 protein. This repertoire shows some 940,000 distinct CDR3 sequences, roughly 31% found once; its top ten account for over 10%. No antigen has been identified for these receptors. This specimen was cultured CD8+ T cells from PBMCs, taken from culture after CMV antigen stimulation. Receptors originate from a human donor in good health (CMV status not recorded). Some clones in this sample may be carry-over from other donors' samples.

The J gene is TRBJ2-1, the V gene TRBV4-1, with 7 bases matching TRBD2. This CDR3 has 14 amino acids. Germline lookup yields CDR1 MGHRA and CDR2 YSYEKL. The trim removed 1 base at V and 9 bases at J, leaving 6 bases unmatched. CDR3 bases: TGCGCCAGCAGCCAAGTATCCGGGGAGGGTGAGCAGTTCTTC. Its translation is CASSQVSGEGEQFF.

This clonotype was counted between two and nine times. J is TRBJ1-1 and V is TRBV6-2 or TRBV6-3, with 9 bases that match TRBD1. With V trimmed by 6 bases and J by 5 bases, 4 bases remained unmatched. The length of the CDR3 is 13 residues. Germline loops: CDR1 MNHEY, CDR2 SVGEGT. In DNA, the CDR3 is TGTGCCAGCAGGTTGACAGGGGGAACTGAAGCTTTCTTT. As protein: CASRLTGGTEAFF.

The CDR3 region is CASTFGGGNGYTF. CDR3 DNA sequence: TGTGCCAGTACCTTCGGAGGGGGCAATGGCTACACCTTC. This chain links TRBV19 with TRBJ1-2; 7 nucleotides align to TRBD1. The CDR3 runs to 13 residues. Unmatched junction bases numbered 8, after V lost 7 bases and J lost 6 bases. Per the germline V gene, CDR1 is LNHDA and CDR2 is SQIVND (reference sequence). Based on the CDR3 plus reference TRBV19 and TRBJ1-2, the full variable domain is DGGITQSPKYLFRKEGQNVTLSCEQNLNHDAMYWYRQDPGQGLRLIYYSQIVNDFQKGDIAEGYSVSREKKESFPLTVTSAQKNPTAFYLCASTFGGGNGYTFGSGTRLTVV.

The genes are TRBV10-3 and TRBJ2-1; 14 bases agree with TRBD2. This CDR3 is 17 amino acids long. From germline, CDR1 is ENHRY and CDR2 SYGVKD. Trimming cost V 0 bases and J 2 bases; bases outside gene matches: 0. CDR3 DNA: TGTGCCATCAGTGAGTCGGGACTAGCGGGGGCCTACAATGAGCAGTTCTTC. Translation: CAISESGLAGAYNEQFF.

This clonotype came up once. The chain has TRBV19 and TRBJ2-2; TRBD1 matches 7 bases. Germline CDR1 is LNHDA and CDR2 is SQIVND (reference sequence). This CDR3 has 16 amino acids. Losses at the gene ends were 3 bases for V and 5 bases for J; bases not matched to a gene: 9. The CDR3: CASSIFHRGGTGELFF. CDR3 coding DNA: TGTGCCAGTAGTATTTTTCACAGGGGTGGTACCGGGGAGCTGTTTTTT.

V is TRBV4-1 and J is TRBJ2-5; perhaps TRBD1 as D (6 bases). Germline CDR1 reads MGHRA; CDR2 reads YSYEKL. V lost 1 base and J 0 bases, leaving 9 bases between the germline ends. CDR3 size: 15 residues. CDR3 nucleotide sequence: TGCGCCAGCAGCCAAGGACAGGCATACCAAGAGACCCAGTACTTC. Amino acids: CASSQGQAYQETQYF.

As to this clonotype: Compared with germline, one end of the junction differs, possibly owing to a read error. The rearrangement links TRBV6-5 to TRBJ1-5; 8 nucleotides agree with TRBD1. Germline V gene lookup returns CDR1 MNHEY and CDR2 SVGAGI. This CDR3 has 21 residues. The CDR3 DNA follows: TGTGCCAGCAGAATCCGAGCAGGGGGCGCGCCCCATGGAGAAGGCAATCAGCCCCAGCGTTTT. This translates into CASRIRAGGAPHGEGNQPQRF.

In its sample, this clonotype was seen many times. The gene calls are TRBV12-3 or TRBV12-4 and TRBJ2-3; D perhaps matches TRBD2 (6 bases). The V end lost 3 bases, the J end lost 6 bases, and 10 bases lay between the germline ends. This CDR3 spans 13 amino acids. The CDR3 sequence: CASSFGGGDTQYF. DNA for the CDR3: TGTGCCAGCAGTTTCGGGGGTGGGGATACGCAGTATTTT.

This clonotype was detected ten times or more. This CDR3 is CASSLGQGRAYEQYV. The CDR3 nucleotides read TGTGCCAGCAGCTTGGGACAGGGGCGGGCTTACGAGCAGTACGTC. J is TRBJ2-7 and V is TRBV7-6; TRBD1 aligns across 10 bases. The germline gives CDR1 SGHVS, CDR2 FNYEAQ. V dropped 3 bases and J dropped 4; count of bases not matched to a gene: 6. This CDR3 is 15 amino acids long.

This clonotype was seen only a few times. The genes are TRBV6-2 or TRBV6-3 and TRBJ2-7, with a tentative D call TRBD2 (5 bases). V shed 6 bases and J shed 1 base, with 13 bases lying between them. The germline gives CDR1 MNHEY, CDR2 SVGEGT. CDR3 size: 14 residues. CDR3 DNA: TGTGCCAGCAGAACCATTCGGGGATCCTACGAGCAGTACGTC. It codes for CASRTIRGSYEQYV.

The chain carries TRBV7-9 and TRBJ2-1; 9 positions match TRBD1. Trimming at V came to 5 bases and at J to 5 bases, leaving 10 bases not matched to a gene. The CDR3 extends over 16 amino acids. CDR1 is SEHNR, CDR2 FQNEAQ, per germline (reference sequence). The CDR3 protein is CASSPNRGLTDNEQFF. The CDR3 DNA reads TGTGCCAGCAGCCCAAACAGGGGGCTAACAGACAATGAGCAGTTCTTC. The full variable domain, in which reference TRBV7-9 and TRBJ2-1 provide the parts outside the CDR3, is DTGVSQNPRHKITKRGQNVTFRCDPISEHNRLYWYRQTLGQGPEFLTYFQNEAQLEKSRLLSDRFSAERPKGSFSTLEIQRTEQGDSAMYLCASSPNRGLTDNEQFFGPGTRLTVL.

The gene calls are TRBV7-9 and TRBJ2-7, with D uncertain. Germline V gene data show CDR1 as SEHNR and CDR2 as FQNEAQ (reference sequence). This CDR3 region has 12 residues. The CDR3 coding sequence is TGTTCTTCCGGGCCGCAAGCCTACGAGCAGTACTTC. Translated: CSSGPQAYEQYF.

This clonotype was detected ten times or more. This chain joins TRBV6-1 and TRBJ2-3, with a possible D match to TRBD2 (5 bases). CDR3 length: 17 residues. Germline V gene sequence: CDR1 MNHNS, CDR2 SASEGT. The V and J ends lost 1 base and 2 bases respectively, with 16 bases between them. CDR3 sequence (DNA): TGTGCCAGCAGTGAAGAGGGAGCACCTCCCTTCACAGATACGCAGTATTTT. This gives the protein CASSEEGAPPFTDTQYF.

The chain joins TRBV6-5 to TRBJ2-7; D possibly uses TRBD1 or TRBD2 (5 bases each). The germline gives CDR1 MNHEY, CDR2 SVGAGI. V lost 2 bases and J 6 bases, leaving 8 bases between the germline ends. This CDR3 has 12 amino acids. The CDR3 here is CASSYGGSEQYF. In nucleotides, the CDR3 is TGTGCCAGCAGTTACGGGGGATCCGAGCAGTACTTC.

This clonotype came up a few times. CDR3 loop: CASSQGQGIDEQYF. DNA of the CDR3: TGTGCCAGCAGCCAAGGCCAGGGGATCGACGAGCAGTACTTC. The chain joins TRBV7-9 to TRBJ2-7; the D gene is possibly TRBD1 (6 bases). V lost 5 bases, J lost 5 bases, and 16 bases lay in between. This CDR3 spans 14 amino acids. Germline values: CDR1 SEHNR, CDR2 FQNEAQ (reference sequence).

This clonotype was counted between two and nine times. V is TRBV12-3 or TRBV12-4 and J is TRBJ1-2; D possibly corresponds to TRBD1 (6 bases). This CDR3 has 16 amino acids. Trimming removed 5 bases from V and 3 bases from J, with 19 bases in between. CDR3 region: CASSPAPWTVDYGYTF. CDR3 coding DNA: TGTGCCAGCAGTCCCGCACCCTGGACAGTTGACTATGGCTACACCTTC.

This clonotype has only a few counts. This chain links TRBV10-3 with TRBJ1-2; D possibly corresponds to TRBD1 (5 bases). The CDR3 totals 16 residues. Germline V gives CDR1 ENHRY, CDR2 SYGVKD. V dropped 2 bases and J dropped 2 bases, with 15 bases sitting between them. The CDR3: CAISETSQGGNYGYTF. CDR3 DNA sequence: TGTGCCATCAGTGAGACGTCGCAGGGTGGAAACTATGGCTACACCTTC.

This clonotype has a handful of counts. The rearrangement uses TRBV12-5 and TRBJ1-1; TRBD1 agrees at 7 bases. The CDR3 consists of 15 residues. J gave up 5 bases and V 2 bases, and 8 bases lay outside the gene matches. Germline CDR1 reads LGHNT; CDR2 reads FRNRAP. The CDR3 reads CASGLPPDRVTEAFF. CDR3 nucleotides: TGTGCTAGTGGTTTGCCCCCCGACAGGGTTACTGAAGCTTTCTTT.

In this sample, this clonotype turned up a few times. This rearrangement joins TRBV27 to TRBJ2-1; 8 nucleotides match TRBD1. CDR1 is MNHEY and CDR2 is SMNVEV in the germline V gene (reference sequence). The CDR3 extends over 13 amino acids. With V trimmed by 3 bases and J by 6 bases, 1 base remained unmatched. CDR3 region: CASSLTGANEQFF. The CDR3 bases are TGTGCCAGCAGTTTGACAGGGGCCAATGAGCAGTTCTTC.

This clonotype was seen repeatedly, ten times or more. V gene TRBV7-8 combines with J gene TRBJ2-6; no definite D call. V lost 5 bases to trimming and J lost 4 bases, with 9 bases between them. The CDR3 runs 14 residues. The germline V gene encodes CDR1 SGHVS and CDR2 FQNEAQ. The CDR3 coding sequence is TGTGCCAGCAGCAATCCGGAGGGGGCCAACGTCCTGACTTTC. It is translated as CASSNPEGANVLTF.

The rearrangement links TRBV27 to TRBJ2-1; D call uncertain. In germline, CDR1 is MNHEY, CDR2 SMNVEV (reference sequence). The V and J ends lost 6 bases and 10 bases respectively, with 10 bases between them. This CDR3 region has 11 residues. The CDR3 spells CASRLGWEQFF. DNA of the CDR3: TGTGCCAGCAGGCTGGGGTGGGAGCAGTTCTTC.

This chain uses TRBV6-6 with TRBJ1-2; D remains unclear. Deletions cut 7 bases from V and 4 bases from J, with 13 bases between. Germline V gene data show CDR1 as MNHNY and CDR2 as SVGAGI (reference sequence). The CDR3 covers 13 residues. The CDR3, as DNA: TGTGCCAGCACCTTGGGCGTTCCCTATGGCTACACCTTC. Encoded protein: CASTLGVPYGYTF.

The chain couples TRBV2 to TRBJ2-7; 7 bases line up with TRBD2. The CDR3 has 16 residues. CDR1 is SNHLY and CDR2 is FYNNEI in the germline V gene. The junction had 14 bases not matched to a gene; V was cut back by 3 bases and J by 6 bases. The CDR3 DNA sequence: TGTGCCAGCAGTGAGGGGAGGGGCAGGGAAAGCTTCGAGCAGTACTTC. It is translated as CASSEGRGRESFEQYF.

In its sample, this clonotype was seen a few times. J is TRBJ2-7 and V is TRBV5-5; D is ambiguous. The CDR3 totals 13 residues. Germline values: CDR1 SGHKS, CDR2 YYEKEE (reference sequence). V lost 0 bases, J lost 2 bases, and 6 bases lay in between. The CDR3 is CASSLVLAYEQYF. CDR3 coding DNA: TGTGCCAGCAGCTTGGTTCTGGCCTACGAGCAGTACTTC.

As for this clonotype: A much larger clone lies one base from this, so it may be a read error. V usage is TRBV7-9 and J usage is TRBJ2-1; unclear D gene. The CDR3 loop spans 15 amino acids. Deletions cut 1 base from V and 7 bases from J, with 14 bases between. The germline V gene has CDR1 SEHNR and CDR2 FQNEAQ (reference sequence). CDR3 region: CASSLGSVGWNEQFF. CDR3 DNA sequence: TGTGCCAGCAGCTTAGGGTCGGTGGGGTGGAATGAGCAGTTCTTC.